These T cell receptor beta chains were read from a single sample in a study of T cell responses to AZD1222 COVID-19 vaccine. The table came from immunoSEQ multiplex PCR; TCRdb's copy has only in-frame clones and leaves some out. The profile covers 150,000 or so clones, with around four fifths appearing a single time and less than 5% taken by the ten largest. Material: peripheral blood, obtained on day 0 of MenACWY control vaccination. Every receptor here comes from an adult in good health. Each CDR3 is given with its conserved first and last residue. The order of the fields is J gene, V gene, CDR3 protein.

>TRBJ1-6|TRBV5-4
CASSWPAGSHYNSPLHF
>TRBJ2-7|TRBV10-2
CASSELGGIYEQYF
>TRBJ2-3|TRBV3-1/TRBV3-2
CASSQVGNTQYF
>TRBJ2-7|TRBV5-8
CASSFWMSAEQYF
>TRBJ2-1|TRBV9
CASSVGLGSYNEQFF
>TRBJ1-5|TRBV2
CASSDRAGDQPQHF
>TRBJ2-5|TRBV24-1
CATSGGLAGGTETQYF
>TRBJ1-2|TRBV28
CASSSQGGAYGYTF
>TRBJ2-2|TRBV18
CASSPAGTGVTGELFF
>TRBJ1-2|TRBV5-4
CASSLDSLYGYTF
>TRBJ2-5|TRBV7-3
CASSQYPLGQGPQETQYF
>TRBJ2-6|TRBV27
CASRRGLAHSGANVLTF
>TRBJ2-2|TRBV7-9
CASSPDMNTGELFF